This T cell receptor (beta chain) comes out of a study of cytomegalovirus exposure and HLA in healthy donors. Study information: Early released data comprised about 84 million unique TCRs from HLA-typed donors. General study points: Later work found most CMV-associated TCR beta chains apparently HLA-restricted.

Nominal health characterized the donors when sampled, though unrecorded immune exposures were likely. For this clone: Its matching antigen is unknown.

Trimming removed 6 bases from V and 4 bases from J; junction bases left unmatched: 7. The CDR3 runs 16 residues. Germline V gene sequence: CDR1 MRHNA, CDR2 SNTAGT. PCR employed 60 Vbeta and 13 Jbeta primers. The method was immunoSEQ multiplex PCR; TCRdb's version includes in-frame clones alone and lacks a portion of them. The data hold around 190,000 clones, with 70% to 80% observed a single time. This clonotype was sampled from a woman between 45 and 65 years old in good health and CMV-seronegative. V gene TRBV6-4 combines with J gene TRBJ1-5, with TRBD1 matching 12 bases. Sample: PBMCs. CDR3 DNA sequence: TGTGCCAGCAGCGAGGGACAGGGGGCGCGAAATCAGCCCCAGCATTTT. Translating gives CASSEGQGARNQPQHF.